Presented here are 13 T cell receptor beta chains from one specimen sequenced in a study of vaccination and CD4 T cells after COVID-19. Cultured CD4+ T cells had their DNA profiled by the Oncomine TCR Beta short-read assay. MiXCR, applied by TCRdb to the PCR reads, yields one record per CDR3 protein. The data show about 14,000 distinct CDR3 sequences, around 21% seen once. Regarding treatment: roughly nine-day PBMC culture with coronavirus spike peptide pools or control peptides (ViraFEST assay). Antigens of these TCRs are unknown. The sample comprised cultured CD4+ T cells from blood. Receptors originate from a human donor with COVID-19.

In this sample, this clonotype turned up a few times. V gene TRBV20-1 combines with J gene TRBJ2-3; a weak D match, TRBD2 (5 bases). There are 13 residues in the CDR3. Germline V gives CDR1 DFQATT, CDR2 SNEGSKA (reference sequence). Deletions cut 3 bases from V and 1 base from J, with 8 bases between. Written as DNA, the CDR3 is TGCAGTGCTAGGTGGCGGGGCACAGATACGCAGTATTTT. As protein: CSARWRGTDTQYF.

This clonotype was detected a few times. This chain links TRBV19 with TRBJ1-6; a possible D gene is TRBD1 (6 bases). CDR1 is LNHDA and CDR2 is SQIVND in the germline V gene (reference sequence). This CDR3 is built from 16 residues. The V and J ends lost 7 bases and 5 bases respectively, with 18 bases between them. The CDR3 nucleotides are TGTGCCAGTACCCATACGACAGGAGCAAATAATTCACCCCTCCACTTT. Translated: CASTHTTGANNSPLHF.

The table lists this clonotype with a few counts. The V call is TRBV7-2, the J call TRBJ1-1; D not certain. Trimming took off 4 bases at V and 9 bases at J, with 12 bases between the two ends. CDR3 length equals 12 residues. Germline V gene sequence: CDR1 SGHTA, CDR2 FQGNSA. The CDR3 sequence is CASSSYGQKAFF. The CDR3 DNA reads as TGTGCCAGCAGCTCTTATGGCCAGAAAGCTTTCTTT.

In its sample, this clonotype ranks as medium-sized. The rearrangement joins TRBV20-1 to TRBJ1-2; D gene ambiguous. CDR3 length: 12 amino acids. Germline lookup yields CDR1 DFQATT and CDR2 SNEGSKA (reference sequence). V was shortened by 4 bases and J by 5 bases, with 11 bases between the two germline ends. Here the CDR3 reads CSATANGYGYTF. The CDR3 bases are TGCAGTGCTACCGCAAACGGGTATGGCTACACCTTC.

The V call is TRBV5-4, the J call TRBJ2-5; 7 bases line up with TRBD2. The CDR3 extends over 13 amino acids. Germline loops: CDR1 SGHNT, CDR2 YYREEE (reference sequence). V was clipped by 5 bases and J by 5 bases; unmatched bases: 6. CDR3: CASRETSAETQYF. The CDR3 DNA follows: TGTGCCAGCAGGGAAACTAGCGCGGAGACCCAGTACTTC.

This clonotype was detected only a few times. The chain couples TRBV6-1 to TRBJ2-5, with TRBD1 matching over 9 bases. The CDR3 runs to 15 residues. Germline assignment: CDR1 MNHNS and CDR2 SASEGT. Trimming removed 6 bases from V and 6 bases from J; junction bases left unmatched: 11. CDR3 loop: CASRSSGTGLKTQYF. The CDR3 region has the DNA TGTGCCAGCAGATCCTCCGGGACAGGGTTGAAGACCCAGTACTTC.

The chain recombines TRBV6-5 with TRBJ2-7, with 13 bases identical to TRBD2. This CDR3 contains 16 residues. With 1 base clipped from V and 3 bases from J, the junction kept 3 bases outside the gene matches. Germline V gives CDR1 MNHEY, CDR2 SVGAGI. This CDR3 is CASSYLGTSGIYEQYF. DNA for the CDR3: TGTGCCAGCAGTTACTTGGGGACTAGCGGGATCTACGAGCAGTACTTC.

In its sample, this clonotype ranks as medium-sized. The chain couples TRBV27 to TRBJ1-5; the D gene is possibly TRBD1 (5 bases). Trimming took 6 bases from V and 0 from J, leaving 12 bases between them. Germline loops: CDR1 MNHEY, CDR2 SMNVEV (reference sequence). The CDR3 consists of 15 residues. The CDR3 DNA reads TGTGCCAGCAGGCCCAGGGCGGATAGCAATCAGCCCCAGCATTTT. Its translation: CASRPRADSNQPQHF.

This chain connects TRBV28 to TRBJ1-1, with D possibly matching TRBD1 (5 bases). The CDR3 length is 14 residues. Trimming took off 3 bases at V and 7 bases at J, with 15 bases between the two ends. The V gene's germline CDR1 is MDHEN and CDR2 SYDVKM. The CDR3 DNA reads TGTGCCAGCAGTTTGTCAGGGATACTAGTTGAAGCTTTCTTT. Translation gives CASSLSGILVEAFF.

The chain couples TRBV9 to TRBJ2-7, with 11 bases aligning to TRBD2. Germline CDR1 reads SGDLS; CDR2 reads YYNGEE. This CDR3 region has 15 residues. With V trimmed by 0 bases and J by 4 bases, 3 bases remained unmatched. CDR3 protein: CASSVEPSGGYEQYF. CDR3 nucleotides: TGTGCCAGCAGCGTAGAGCCTAGCGGGGGGTACGAGCAGTACTTC.

The genes are TRBV6-2 or TRBV6-3 and TRBJ2-2; 9 positions match TRBD2. The V gene end was trimmed by 7 bases and the J gene end by 3 bases; junction bases not matched to a gene: 3. The CDR3 has 14 amino acids. CDR1 MNHEY and CDR2 SVGEGT come from the germline V gene. The CDR3 DNA follows: TGTGCCAGCACCCTAGCGGGGTACACCGGGGAGCTGTTTTTT. This sequence encodes CASTLAGYTGELFF.

By frequency in the sample, this clonotype is medium-sized. V is TRBV7-2 and J is TRBJ1-5, with TRBD1 as a possible D gene (6 bases). Germline V CDR1 and CDR2: SGHTA, FQGNSA. Trimming removed 5 bases at V and 7 bases at J, with 21 bases between. The CDR3 has 16 residues. The CDR3 DNA reads as TGTGCCAGCAGCCAATCAGGGGTGGGTATTTCACAGCCCCAGCATTTT. Protein product: CASSQSGVGISQPQHF.

CDR3 in amino acids: CASKRYRDRGISEAFF. DNA for the CDR3: TGTGCCAGCAAAAGGTACCGGGACAGGGGGATATCTGAAGCTTTCTTT. The chain is built from TRBV5-4 and TRBJ1-1, with 11 nucleotides matching TRBD1. CDR3 size: 16 residues. The V segment lost 6 bases and the J segment 6 bases; nucleotides outside the gene matches: 13. Germline-derived CDR1 and CDR2 are SGHNT and YYREEE (reference sequence).